This record covers a single T cell receptor (beta chain). Its target is not known. Read data end 3 residues before the CDR3 end; the end is taken from the germline J gene. This sample is drawn from a study of T cells in women clearing cervical HPV infection. As for the study in general: Case blood was drawn when the lesion was first found; control blood after infection became undetectable.

The germline V gene has CDR1 SQVTM and CDR2 ANQGSEA. The V gene end was trimmed by 1 base and the J gene end by 5 bases; junction bases not matched to a gene: 4. The CDR3 totals 15 residues. Some clones are missing from TCRdb's copy, which holds only in-frame ones; the method was immunoSEQ multiplex PCR. The data show some 37,000 clones, and the top ten clones hold 3.5% to 4.5%. Notes on the study in general: TRBV6-7 relative abundance averaged approximately 0.1% in cases and more than 0.15% in controls.

The chain couples TRBV29-1 to TRBJ2-7, with 14 nucleotides matching TRBD2. The sequence came from a woman aged 18 to 69 with a cervical HPV16 infection that either progressed to CIN3+ or cleared (not recorded which). The specimen was blood buffy coat. The CDR3 bases that were read are TGCAGCGTTGAAGGGACTAGCGGGAGGAACAACGAG. This sequence encodes CSVEGTSGRNNE. The full CDR3 protein is CSVEGTSGRNNEQYF.